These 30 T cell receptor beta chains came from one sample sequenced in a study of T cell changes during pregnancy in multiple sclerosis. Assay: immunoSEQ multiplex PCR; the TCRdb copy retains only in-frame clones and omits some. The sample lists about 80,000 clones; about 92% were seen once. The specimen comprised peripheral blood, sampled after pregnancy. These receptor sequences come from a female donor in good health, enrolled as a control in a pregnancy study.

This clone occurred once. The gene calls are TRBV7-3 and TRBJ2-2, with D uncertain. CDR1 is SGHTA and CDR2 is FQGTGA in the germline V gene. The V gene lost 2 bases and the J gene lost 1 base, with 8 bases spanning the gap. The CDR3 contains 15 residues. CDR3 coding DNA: TGTGCCAGCAGCTTAGAAACATTGAACACCGGGGAGCTGTTTTTT. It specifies CASSLETLNTGELFF. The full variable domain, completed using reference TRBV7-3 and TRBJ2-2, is GAGVSQTPSNKVTEKGKYVELRCDPISGHTALYWYRQSLGQGPEFLIYFQGTGAADDSGLPNDRFFAVRPEGSVSTLKIQRTERGDSAVYLCASSLETLNTGELFFGEGSRLTVL.

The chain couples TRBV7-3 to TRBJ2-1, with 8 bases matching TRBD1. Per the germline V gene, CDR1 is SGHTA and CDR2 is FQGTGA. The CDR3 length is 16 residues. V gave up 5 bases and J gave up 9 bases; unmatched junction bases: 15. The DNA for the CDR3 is TGTGCCAGCAGCAGACCGGACAGGGAAGGCGTAGGTGAGCAGTTCTTC. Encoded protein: CASSRPDREGVGEQFF. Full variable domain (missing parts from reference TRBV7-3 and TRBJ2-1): GAGVSQTPSNKVTEKGKYVELRCDPISGHTALYWYRQSLGQGPEFLIYFQGTGAADDSGLPNDRFFAVRPEGSVSTLKIQRTERGDSAVYLCASSRPDREGVGEQFFGPGTRLTVL.

Written as DNA, the CDR3 is TGCGCCAGCAGGCGCTCAGGGGGAAGGGATGGCTACACCTTC. Amino acid sequence: CASRRSGGRDGYTF. This chain links TRBV4-1 with TRBJ1-2; 7 nucleotides agree with TRBD1. This CDR3 is built from 14 residues. Trimming removed 6 bases from V and 6 bases from J; junction bases left unmatched: 10. Germline assignment: CDR1 MGHRA and CDR2 YSYEKL.

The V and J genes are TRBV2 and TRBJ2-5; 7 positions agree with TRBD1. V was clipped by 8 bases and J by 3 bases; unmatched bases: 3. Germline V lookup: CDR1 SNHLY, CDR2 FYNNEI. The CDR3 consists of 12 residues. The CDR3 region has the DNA TGTGCCAGCTTTCAGGGGGAAGAGACCCAGTACTTC. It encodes CASFQGEETQYF.

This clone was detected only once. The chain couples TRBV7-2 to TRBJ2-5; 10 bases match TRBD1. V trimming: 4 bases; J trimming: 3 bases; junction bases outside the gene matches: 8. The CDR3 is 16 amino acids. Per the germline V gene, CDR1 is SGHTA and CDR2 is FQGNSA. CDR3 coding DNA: TGTGCCAGCAGCTCTCGGGACAGGGGAACTAAAGAGACCCAGTACTTC. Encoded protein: CASSSRDRGTKETQYF. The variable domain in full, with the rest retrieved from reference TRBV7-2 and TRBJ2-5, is GAGVSQSPSNKVTEKGKDVELRCDPISGHTALYWYRQSLGQGLEFLIYFQGNSAPDKSGLPSDRFSAERTGGSVSTLTIQRTQQEDSAVYLCASSSRDRGTKETQYFGPGTRLLVL.

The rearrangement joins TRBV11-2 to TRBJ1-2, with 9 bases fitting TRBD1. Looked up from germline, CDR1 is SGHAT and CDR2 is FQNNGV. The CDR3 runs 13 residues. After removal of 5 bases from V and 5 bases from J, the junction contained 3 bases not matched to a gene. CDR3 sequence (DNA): TGTGCCAGCAGCCCGGACAGGGGTTATGGCTACACCTTC. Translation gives CASSPDRGYGYTF.

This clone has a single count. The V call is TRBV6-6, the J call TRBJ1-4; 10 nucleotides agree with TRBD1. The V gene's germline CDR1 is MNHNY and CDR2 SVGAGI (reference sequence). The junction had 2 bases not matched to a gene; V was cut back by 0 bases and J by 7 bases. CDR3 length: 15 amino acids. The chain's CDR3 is CASSYSDRGREKLFF. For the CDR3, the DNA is TGTGCCAGCAGTTACTCCGACAGGGGGCGTGAAAAACTGTTTTTT.

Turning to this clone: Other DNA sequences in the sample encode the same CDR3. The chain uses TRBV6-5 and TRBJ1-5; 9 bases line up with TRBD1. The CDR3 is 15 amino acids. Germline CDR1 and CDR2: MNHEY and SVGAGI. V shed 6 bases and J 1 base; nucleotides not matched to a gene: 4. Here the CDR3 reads CASRPTGGSNQPQHF. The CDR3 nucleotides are TGTGCCAGCAGGCCGACAGGGGGGAGCAATCAGCCCCAGCATTTT.

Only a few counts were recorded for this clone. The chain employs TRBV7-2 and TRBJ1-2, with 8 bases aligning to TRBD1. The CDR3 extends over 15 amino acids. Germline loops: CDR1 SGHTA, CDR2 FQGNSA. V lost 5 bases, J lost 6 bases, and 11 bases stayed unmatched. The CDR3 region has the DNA TGTGCCAGCAGCGCCCAAACTACAGGGGGGCATGGCTACACCTTC. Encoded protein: CASSAQTTGGHGYTF.

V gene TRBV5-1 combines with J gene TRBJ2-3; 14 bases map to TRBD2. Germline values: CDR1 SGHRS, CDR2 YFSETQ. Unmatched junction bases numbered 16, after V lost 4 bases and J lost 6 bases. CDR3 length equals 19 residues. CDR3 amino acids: CASSPTGLAGEIGYDTQYF. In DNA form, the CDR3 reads TGCGCCAGCAGCCCCACGGGACTAGCGGGAGAGATTGGGTACGATACGCAGTATTTT.

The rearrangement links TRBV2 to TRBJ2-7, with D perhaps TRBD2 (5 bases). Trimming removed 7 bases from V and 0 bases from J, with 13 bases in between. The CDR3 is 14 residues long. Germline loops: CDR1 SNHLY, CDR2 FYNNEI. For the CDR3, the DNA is TGTGCCAGCACTAAGCGGTCGTCCTCCTACGAGCAGTACTTC. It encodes CASTKRSSSYEQYF.

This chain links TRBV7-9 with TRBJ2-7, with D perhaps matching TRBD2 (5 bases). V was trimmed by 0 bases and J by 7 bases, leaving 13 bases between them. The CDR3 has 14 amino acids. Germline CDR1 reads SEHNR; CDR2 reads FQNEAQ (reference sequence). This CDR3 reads CASSLAVQRGEQYF. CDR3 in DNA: TGTGCCAGCAGCTTAGCGGTACAGAGAGGGGAGCAGTACTTC.

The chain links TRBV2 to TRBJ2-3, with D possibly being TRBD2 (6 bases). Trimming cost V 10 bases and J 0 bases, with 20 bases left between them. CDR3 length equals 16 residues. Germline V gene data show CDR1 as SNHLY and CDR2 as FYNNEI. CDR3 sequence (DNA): TGTGCCATCCTCCAAGTCCCCAGCGGGAGCACAGATACGCAGTATTTT. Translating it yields CAILQVPSGSTDTQYF.

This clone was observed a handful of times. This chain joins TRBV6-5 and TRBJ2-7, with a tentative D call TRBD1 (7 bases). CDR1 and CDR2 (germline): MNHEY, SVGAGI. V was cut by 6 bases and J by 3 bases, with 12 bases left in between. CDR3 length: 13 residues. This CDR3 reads CASSRQGLYEQYF. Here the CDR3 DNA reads TGTGCCAGCAGCCGACAGGGACTCTACGAGCAGTACTTC.

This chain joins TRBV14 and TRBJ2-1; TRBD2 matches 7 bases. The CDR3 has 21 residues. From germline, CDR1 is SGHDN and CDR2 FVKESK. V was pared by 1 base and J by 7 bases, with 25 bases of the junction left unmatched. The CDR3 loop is CASSQAVTKGTMKRGWNEQFF. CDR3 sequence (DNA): TGTGCCAGCAGCCAAGCAGTCACTAAGGGGACCATGAAGCGGGGTTGGAATGAGCAGTTCTTC.

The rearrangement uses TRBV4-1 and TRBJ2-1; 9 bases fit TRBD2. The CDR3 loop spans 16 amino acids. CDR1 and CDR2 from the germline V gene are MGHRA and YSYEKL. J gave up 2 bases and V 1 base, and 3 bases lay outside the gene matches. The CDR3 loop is CASSQGSGRPYNEQFF. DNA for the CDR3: TGCGCCAGCAGCCAAGGTAGCGGGAGACCCTACAATGAGCAGTTCTTC.

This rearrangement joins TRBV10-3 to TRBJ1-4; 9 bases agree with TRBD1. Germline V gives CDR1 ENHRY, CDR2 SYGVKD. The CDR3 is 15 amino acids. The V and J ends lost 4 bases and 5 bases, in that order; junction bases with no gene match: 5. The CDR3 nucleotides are TGTGCCATCAGTGGGCAACAGGGGGCAAATGAAAAACTGTTTTTT. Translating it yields CAISGQQGANEKLFF.

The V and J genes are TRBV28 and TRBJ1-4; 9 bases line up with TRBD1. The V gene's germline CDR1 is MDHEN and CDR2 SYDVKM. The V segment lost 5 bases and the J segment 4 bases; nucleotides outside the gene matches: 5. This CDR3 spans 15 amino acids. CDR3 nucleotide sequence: TGTGCCAGCAGTCACTCGGGACAGGGTAATGAAAAACTGTTTTTT. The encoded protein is CASSHSGQGNEKLFF.

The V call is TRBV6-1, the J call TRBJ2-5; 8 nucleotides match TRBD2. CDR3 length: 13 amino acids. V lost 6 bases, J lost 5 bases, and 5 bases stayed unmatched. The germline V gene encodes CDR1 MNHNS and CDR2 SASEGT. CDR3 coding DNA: TGTGCCAGCAGACCAGCGGGAGTGGAGACCCAGTACTTC. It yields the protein CASRPAGVETQYF.

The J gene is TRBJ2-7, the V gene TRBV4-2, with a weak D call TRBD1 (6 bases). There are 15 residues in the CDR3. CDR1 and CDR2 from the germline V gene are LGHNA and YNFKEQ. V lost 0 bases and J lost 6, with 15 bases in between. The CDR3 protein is CASSQDKTGKREQYF. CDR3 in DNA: TGTGCCAGCAGCCAAGATAAAACAGGGAAGCGCGAGCAGTACTTC.

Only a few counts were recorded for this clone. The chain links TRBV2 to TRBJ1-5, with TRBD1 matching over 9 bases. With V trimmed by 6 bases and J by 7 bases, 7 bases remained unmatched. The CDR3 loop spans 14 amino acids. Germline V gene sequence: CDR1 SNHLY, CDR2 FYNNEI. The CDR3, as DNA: TGTGCCAGCAGGGGACAGGGTCATCAACAGCCCCAGCATTTT. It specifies CASRGQGHQQPQHF.

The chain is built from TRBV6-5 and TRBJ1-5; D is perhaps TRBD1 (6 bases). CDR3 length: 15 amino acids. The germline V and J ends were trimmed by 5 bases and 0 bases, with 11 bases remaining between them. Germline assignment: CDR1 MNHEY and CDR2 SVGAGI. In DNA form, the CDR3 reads TGTGCCAGCAGTGGACGGACAGCTAGCAATCAGCCCCAGCATTTT. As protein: CASSGRTASNQPQHF.

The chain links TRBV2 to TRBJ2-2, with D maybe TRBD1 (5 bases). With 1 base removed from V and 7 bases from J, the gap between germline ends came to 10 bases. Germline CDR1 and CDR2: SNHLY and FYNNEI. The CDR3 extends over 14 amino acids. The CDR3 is CASSEVPRDGELFF. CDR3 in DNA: TGTGCCAGCAGTGAAGTCCCCAGGGACGGGGAGCTGTTTTTT.

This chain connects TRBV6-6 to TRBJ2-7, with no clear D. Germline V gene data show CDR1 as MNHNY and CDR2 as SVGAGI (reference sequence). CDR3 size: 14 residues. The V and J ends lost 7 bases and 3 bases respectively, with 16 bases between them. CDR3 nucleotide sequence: TGTGCCAGCACCGACGGGTCACCTCTCTACGAGCAGTACTTC. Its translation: CASTDGSPLYEQYF.

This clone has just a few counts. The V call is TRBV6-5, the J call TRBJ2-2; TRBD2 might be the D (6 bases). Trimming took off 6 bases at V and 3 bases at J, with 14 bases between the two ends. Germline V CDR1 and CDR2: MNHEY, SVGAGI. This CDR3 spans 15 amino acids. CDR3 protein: CASSSGDSHTGELFF. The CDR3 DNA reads TGTGCCAGCAGCTCGGGGGACTCCCACACCGGGGAGCTGTTTTTT.

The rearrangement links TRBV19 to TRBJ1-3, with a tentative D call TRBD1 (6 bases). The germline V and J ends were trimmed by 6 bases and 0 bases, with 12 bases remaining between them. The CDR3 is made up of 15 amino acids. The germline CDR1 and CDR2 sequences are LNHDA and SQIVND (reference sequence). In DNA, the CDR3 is TGTGCCAGTAGACCCGACAGGCTCTCTGGAAACACCATATATTTT. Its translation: CASRPDRLSGNTIYF.

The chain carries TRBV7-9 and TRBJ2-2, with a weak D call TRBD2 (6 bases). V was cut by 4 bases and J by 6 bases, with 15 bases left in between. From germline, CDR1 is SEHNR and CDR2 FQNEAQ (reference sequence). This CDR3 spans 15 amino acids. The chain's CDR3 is CASSSGGVPAGELFF. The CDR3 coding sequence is TGTGCCAGCAGCTCCGGCGGGGTACCCGCCGGGGAGCTGTTTTTT.

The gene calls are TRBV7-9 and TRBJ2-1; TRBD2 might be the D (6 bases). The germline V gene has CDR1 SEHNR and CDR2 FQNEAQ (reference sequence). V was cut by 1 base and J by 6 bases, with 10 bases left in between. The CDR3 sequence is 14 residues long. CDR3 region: CASSLVLRGNEQFF. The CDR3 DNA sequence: TGTGCCAGCAGCTTAGTGTTGCGGGGCAATGAGCAGTTCTTC.

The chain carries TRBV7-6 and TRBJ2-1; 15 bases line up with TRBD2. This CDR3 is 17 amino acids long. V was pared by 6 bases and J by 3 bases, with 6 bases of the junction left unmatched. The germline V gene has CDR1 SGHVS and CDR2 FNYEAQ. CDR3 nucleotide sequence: TGTGCCAGCAGTCCCGGGACTAGCGGGAGGATCTACAATGAGCAGTTCTTC. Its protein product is CASSPGTSGRIYNEQFF.

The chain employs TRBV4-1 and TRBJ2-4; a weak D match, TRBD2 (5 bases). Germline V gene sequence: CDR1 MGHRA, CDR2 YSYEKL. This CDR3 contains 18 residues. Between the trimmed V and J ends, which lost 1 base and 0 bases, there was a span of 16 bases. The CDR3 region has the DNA TGCGCCAGCAGCCAAGGACAAGCCCGGGGTCTAGCCAAAAACATTCAGTACTTC. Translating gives CASSQGQARGLAKNIQYF.